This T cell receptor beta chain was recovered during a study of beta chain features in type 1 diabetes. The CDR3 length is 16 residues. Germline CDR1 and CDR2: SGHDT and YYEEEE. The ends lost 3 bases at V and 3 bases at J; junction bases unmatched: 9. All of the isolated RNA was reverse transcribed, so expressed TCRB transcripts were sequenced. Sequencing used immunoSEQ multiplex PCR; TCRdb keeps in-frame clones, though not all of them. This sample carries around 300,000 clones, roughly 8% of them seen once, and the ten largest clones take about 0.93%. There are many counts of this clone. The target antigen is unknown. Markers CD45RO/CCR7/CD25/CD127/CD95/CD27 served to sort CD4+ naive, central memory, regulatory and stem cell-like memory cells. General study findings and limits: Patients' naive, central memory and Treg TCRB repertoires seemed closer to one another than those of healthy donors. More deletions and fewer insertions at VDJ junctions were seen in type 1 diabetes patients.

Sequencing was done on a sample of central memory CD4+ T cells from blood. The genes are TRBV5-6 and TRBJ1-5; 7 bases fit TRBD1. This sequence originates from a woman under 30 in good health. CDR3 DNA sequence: TGTGCCAGCAGCTCCGGGACAGCCAACGACAATCAGCCCCAGCATTTT. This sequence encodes CASSSGTANDNQPQHF.